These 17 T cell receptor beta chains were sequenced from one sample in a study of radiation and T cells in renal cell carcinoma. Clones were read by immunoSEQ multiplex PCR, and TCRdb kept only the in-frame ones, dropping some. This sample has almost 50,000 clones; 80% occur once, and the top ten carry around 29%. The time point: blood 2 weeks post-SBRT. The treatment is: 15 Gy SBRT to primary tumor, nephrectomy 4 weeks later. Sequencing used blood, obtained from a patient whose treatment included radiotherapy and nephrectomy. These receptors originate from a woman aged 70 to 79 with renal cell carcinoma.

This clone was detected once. CDR3 nucleotides: TGCGCCAGCAGCTTGAGTGACAGCCGGAACACCGGGGAGCTGTTTTTT. It translates to CASSLSDSRNTGELFF. This chain connects TRBV5-1 to TRBJ2-2, with D perhaps matching TRBD1 (5 bases). Germline V gives CDR1 SGHRS, CDR2 YFSETQ. V lost 1 base and J lost 1, with 11 bases in between. This CDR3 has 16 residues.

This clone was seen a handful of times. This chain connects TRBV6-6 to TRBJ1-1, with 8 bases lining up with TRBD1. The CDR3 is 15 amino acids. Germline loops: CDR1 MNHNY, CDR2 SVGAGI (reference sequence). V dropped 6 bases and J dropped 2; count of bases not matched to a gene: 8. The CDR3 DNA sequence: TGTGCCAGCAGGTCCGCGGACAGGGAAAACACTGAAGCTTTCTTT. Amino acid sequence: CASRSADRENTEAFF.

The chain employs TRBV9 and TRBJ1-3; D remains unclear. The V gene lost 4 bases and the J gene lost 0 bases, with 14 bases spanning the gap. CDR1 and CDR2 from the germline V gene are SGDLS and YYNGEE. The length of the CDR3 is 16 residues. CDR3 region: CASSLSGINSGNTIYF. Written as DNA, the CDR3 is TGTGCCAGCAGCCTTAGCGGGATTAACTCTGGAAACACCATATATTTT.

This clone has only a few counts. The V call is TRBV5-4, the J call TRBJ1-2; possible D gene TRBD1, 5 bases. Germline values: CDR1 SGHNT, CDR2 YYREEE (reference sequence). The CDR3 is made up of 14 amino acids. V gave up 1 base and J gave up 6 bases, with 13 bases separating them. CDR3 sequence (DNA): TGTGCCAGCAGCTTGAAAGGGAAAGGGGATGGCTACACCTTC. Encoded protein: CASSLKGKGDGYTF.

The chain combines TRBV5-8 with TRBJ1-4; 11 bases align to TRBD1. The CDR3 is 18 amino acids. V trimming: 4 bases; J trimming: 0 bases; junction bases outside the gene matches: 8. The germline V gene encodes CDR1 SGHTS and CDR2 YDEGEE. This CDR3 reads CASSTGQGAFATNEKLFF. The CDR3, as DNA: TGTGCCAGCAGCACCGGACAGGGGGCCTTCGCAACTAATGAAAAACTGTTTTTT.

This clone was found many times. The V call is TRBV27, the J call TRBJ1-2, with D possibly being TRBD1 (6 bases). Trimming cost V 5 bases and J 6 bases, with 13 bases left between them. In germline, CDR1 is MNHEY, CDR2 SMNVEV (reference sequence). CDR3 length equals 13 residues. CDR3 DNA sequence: TGTGCCAGCAGTAACACAGGGAGAGATGGCTACACCTTC. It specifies CASSNTGRDGYTF.

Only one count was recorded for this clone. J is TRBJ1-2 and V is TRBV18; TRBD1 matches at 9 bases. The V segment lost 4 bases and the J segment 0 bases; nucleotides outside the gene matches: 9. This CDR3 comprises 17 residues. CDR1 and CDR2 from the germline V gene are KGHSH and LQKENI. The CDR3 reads CASSQTGGATTNYGYTF. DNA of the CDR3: TGTGCCAGCTCACAAACAGGGGGCGCGACTACTAACTATGGCTACACCTTC.

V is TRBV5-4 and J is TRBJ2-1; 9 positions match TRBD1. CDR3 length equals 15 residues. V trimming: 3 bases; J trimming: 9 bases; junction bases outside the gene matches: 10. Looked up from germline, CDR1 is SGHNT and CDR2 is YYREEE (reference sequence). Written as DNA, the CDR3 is TGTGCCAGCAGCTCAGGGCCGGGACAGGGTAGTGAGCAGTTCTTC. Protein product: CASSSGPGQGSEQFF.

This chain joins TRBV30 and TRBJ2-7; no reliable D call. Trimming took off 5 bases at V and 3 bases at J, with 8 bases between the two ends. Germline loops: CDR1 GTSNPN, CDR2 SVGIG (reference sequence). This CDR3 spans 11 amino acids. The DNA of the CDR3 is TGTGCCTGGGCCTCGGTCTACGAGCAGTACTTC. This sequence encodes CAWASVYEQYF.

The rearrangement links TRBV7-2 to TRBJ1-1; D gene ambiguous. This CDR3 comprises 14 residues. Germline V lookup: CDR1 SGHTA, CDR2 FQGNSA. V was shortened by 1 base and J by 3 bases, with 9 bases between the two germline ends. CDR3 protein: CASSLGWQHTEAFF. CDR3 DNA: TGTGCCAGCAGCTTAGGCTGGCAGCACACTGAAGCTTTCTTT.

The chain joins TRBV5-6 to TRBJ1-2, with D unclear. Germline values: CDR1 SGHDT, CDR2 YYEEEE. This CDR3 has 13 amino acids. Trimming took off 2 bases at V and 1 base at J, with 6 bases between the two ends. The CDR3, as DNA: TGTGCCAGCAGCTTAGTTGATAACTATGGCTACACCTTC. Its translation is CASSLVDNYGYTF.

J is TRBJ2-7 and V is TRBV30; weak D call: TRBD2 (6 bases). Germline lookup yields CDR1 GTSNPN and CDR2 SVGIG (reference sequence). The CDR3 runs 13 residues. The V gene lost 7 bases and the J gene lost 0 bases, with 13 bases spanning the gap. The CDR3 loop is CALLAGNSYEQYF. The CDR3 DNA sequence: TGTGCCTTACTAGCAGGGAACTCCTACGAGCAGTACTTC.

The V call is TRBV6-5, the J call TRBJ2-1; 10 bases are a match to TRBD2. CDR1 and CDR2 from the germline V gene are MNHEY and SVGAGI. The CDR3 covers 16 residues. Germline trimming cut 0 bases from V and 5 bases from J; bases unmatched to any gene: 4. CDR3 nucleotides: TGTGCCAGCAGTTACTCCGGAGCGGGAGGGGACAATGAGCAGTTCTTC. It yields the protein CASSYSGAGGDNEQFF.

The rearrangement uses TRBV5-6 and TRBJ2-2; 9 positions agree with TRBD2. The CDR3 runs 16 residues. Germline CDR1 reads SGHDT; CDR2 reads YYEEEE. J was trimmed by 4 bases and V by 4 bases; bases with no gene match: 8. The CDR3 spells CASSNLAGARTGELFF. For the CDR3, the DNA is TGTGCCAGCAGCAACTTAGCGGGGGCCCGCACCGGGGAGCTGTTTTTT.

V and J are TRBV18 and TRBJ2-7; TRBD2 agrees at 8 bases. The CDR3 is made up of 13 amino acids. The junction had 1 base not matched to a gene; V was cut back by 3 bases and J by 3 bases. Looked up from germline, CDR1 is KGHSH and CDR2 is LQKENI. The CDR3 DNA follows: TGTGCCAGCTCACCCGCGGGAGGCTACGAGCAGTACTTC. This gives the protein CASSPAGGYEQYF.

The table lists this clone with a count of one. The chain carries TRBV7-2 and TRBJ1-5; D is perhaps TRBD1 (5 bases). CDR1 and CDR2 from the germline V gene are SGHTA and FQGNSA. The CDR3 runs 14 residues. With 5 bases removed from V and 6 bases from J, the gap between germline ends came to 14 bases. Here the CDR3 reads CASSQAWGGQPQHF. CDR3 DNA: TGTGCCAGCAGCCAAGCATGGGGCGGTCAGCCCCAGCATTTT.

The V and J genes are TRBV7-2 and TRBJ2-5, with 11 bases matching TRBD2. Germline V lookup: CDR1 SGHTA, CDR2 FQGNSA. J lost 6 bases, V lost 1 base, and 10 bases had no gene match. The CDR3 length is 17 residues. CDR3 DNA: TGTGCCAGCAGCTTAGGCCGAACTAGCGGGAGTTTAAAGACCCAGTACTTC. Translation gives CASSLGRTSGSLKTQYF.